These T cell receptor beta chains were read from a single sample in a study of blood T cells in healthy people across ages. TCRdb redid the calling of the 5' RACE reads with MiXCR, one entry per CDR3 protein. The table has some 730,000 distinct CDR3 sequences, about a fifth seen once. Sequences were obtained from blood. All receptors come from a man between 65 and 85 years old in good health. The CDR3 runs from the conserved cysteine through the conserved F or W. The D gene is left open where the match is weak. A row's size may be missing; if present it is once, few, many or a size class.

V gene	J gene	D gene	clone size	CDR3 protein	CDR3 DNA
TRBV18	TRBJ1-1	-	-	CASVRTANTEAFF	TGTGCCAGCGTCAGGACAGCCAACACTGAAGCTTTCTTT
TRBV21-1	TRBJ1-4	-	few	CASSPVDSLHEKLFF	TGTGCCAGCAGCCCGGTGGATAGCCTCCATGAAAAACTGTTTTTT
TRBV20-1	TRBJ1-2	-	few	CSARAQPVVDGYTF	TGCAGTGCTAGGGCGCAGCCGGTCGTAGATGGCTACACCTTC
TRBV6-5	TRBJ1-5	-	few	CASSRRGDQPQHF	TGTGCCAGCAGTCGTAGAGGTGATCAGCCCCAGCATTTT
TRBV20-1	TRBJ2-5	-	few	CSARPRTVEFF	TGCAGTGCTAGACCCCGGACAGTGGAGTTCTTC
TRBV5-1	TRBJ1-1	TRBD1	-	CASSLDRGASNTEAFF	TGCGCCAGCAGCTTGGACAGGGGGGCCTCCAACACTGAAGCTTTCTTT
TRBV30	TRBJ1-1	-	few	CAFRQTTEAFF	TGTGCCTTCCGGCAGACCACTGAAGCTTTCTTT
TRBV24-1	TRBJ2-7	-	-	CATSDLNDSYEQYF	TGTGCCACCAGTGATTTGAACGACAGCTACGAGCAGTACTTC
TRBV5-1	TRBJ1-3	-	-	CASSETPGHNSGNTIYF	TGCGCCAGCAGCGAGACGCCGGGACACAACTCTGGAAACACCATATATTTT
TRBV6-6	TRBJ1-4	-	few	CASSTQGGGNEKLFF	TGTGCCAGCAGTACCCAGGGAGGCGGTAATGAAAAACTGTTTTTT
TRBV12-3/TRBV12-4	TRBJ2-1	-	few	CASSSTGNGQFF	TGTGCCAGCAGTTCAACTGGTAATGGGCAGTTCTTC
TRBV12-3/TRBV12-4	TRBJ2-3	TRBD2	-	CASSFGRTSGSTDTQYF	TGTGCCAGCAGTTTCGGAAGGACTAGCGGGAGCACAGATACGCAGTATTTT
TRBV7-3	TRBJ2-1	-	-	CASSPSERGITNEQFF	TGTGCCAGCAGCCCTAGCGAAAGGGGGATAACGAATGAGCAGTTCTTC
TRBV20-1	TRBJ1-1	TRBD1	-	CSANTGGWTEAFF	TGCAGTGCTAATACAGGGGGCTGGACTGAAGCTTTCTTT
TRBV12-3/TRBV12-4	TRBJ2-3	TRBD2	-	CASSQSGEGTDTQYF	TGTGCCAGCAGTCAAAGCGGGGAGGGCACAGATACGCAGTATTTT